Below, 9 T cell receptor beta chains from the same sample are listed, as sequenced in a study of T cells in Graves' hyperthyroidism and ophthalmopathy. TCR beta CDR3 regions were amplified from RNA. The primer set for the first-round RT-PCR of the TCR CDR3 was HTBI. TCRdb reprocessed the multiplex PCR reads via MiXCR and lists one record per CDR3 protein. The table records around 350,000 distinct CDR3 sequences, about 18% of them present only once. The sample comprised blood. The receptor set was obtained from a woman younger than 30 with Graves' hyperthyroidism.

The DNA for the CDR3 is TGTGCCAGCAGTCCACGGGACAGGAATTTCGAGGGCTACACCTTC. The encoded protein is CASSPRDRNFEGYTF. J is TRBJ1-2 and V is TRBV12-3 or TRBV12-4; 8 bases align to TRBD1. V dropped 5 bases and J dropped 8; count of bases not matched to a gene: 13. The CDR3 contains 15 residues.

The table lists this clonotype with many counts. Written as DNA, the CDR3 is TGTGCCAGCAGTCAACAGGGAATCGGCTACACCTTC. This translates into CASSQQGIGYTF. The chain uses TRBV11-2 and TRBJ1-2; TRBD1 might be the D (6 bases). The length of the CDR3 is 12 residues. Trimming removed 6 bases at V and 8 bases at J, with 13 bases between. From germline, CDR1 is SGHAT and CDR2 FQNNGV.

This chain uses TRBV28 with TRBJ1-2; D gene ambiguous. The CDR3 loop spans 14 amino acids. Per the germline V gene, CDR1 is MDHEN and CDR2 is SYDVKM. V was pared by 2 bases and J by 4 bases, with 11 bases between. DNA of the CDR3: TGTGCCAGCAGTTTAACGCTGACCCTCTATGGCTACACCTTC. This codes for CASSLTLTLYGYTF.

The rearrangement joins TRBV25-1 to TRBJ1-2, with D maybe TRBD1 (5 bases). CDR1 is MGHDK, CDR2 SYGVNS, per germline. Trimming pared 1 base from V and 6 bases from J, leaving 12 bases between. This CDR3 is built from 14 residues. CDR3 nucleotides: TGTGCCAGCAGTGAATGGTACGGGGCCGATGGCTACACCTTC. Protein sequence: CASSEWYGADGYTF.

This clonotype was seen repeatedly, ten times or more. The CDR3, as DNA: TGCAGTGCTAGAGATCGAGGACAGGGCGGCGAGCAGTACTTC. Translation: CSARDRGQGGEQYF. V usage is TRBV20-1 and J usage is TRBJ2-7, with TRBD1 matching 8 bases. From germline, CDR1 is DFQATT and CDR2 SNEGSKA (reference sequence). V dropped 0 bases and J dropped 6; count of bases not matched to a gene: 7. CDR3 size: 14 residues.

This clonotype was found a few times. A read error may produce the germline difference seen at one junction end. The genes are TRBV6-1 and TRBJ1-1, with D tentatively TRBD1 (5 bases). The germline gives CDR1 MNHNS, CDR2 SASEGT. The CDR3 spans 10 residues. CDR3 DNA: TGTGCCAGCAGTCCAGGGACGGGAATCTTT. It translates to CASSPGTGIF.

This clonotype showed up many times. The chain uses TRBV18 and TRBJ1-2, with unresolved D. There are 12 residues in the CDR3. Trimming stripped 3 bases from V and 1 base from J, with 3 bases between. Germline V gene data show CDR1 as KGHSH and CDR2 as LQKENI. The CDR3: CASSPINYGYTF. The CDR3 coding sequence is TGTGCCAGCTCACCCATTAACTATGGCTACACCTTC.

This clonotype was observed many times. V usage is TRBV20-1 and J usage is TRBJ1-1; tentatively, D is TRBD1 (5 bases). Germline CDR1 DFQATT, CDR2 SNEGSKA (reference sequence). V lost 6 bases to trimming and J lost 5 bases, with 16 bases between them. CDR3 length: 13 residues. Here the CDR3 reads CSASQADSTEAFF. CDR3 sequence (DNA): TGCAGTGCAAGCCAGGCAGACAGTACTGAAGCTTTCTTT.

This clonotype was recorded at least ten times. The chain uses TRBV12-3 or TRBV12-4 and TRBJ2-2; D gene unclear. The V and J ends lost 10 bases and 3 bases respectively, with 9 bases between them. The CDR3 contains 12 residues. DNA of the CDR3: TGTGCCACCTCAACTTACACCGGGGAGCTGTTTTTT. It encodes CATSTYTGELFF.